Listed below are T cell receptor beta chains from one sample, sequenced in a study of post-analysis software for immune sequencing data. One entry per CDR3 protein, called by TCRdb with MiXCR from the PCR reads. Among around 770,000 distinct CDR3 sequences, approximately 44% were seen once, and the ten largest hold over 4.5%. Sequenced material: blood. These receptors were obtained from a girl aged 5-17 years with multiple sclerosis. CDR3s include the opening cysteine and the closing phenylalanine or tryptophan. D genes are given only for firm matches. The size entry is marked missing in some rows and otherwise reads once, few, many or a size class.

V	D	size	J	DNA	CDR3
TRBV5-1	NA	few	TRBJ2-7	TGCGCCAGCAGCTTGGGGGACAACACCTACGAGCAGTACTTC	CASSLGDNTYEQYF
TRBV5-1	NA	few	TRBJ2-1	TGCGCCAGCAGCTTGGGGAAGGGGGACTACAATGAGCAGTTCTTC	CASSLGKGDYNEQFF
TRBV5-1	TRBD1	NA	TRBJ2-7	TGCGCCAGCAGCTCGCACGACAGGGTCCCCTACGAGCAGTACTTC	CASSSHDRVPYEQYF
TRBV7-9	NA	once	TRBJ1-1	TGTGCCAGCAGCCCAGCCCAACAGGGAGTCACTGAAGCTTTCTTT	CASSPAQQGVTEAFF
TRBV7-7	TRBD1	NA	TRBJ1-5	TGTGCTAGCAGCTATACATTCGGACAGGCCCAAAATCAGCCCCAGCATTTT	CASSYTFGQAQNQPQHF
TRBV6-2/TRBV6-3	NA	few	TRBJ2-7	TGTGCCAGCAGTTATGATGGCAGTCCCTACGAGCAGTACTTC	CASSYDGSPYEQYF
TRBV6-1	NA	NA	TRBJ2-7	TGTGCCAGAGTCCGGCGAACCTACGAGCAGTACTTC	CARVRRTYEQYF
TRBV6-5	NA	few	TRBJ1-5	TGTGCCAGCAGCCCCCGGACGGATAGCAATCAGCCCCAGCATTTT	CASSPRTDSNQPQHF
TRBV12-3/TRBV12-4	NA	NA	TRBJ2-5	TGTGCCAGCAGTTCAGAGGAGGCCCAGTACTTC	CASSSEEAQYF
TRBV7-2	TRBD1	few	TRBJ2-4	TGTGCCAGCAGTACAGAGACAGGGGCCGGAAACATTCAGTACTTC	CASSTETGAGNIQYF
TRBV5-1	NA	few	TRBJ2-7	TGCGCCAGCAGCTTGGATGGTCGGGCCCTCTACGAGCAGTACTTC	CASSLDGRALYEQYF
TRBV5-5	TRBD1	NA	TRBJ1-2	TGTGCCAGCAGCCCCCACTGGGACAGGACTATCTATGGCTACACCTTC	CASSPHWDRTIYGYTF
TRBV28	NA	NA	TRBJ2-5	TGTGCCAGCAGTTTCCCCCAGGCGGGCGGTCAAGAGACCCAGTACTTC	CASSFPQAGGQETQYF
TRBV27	TRBD1	once	TRBJ2-7	TGTGCCAGCAGTTCACTCCGGACAGGGGGCGCGTACGAGCAGTACTTC	CASSSLRTGGAYEQYF
TRBV20-1	TRBD2	NA	TRBJ2-1	TGCAGTGCTAGAGATCGAATGGGGAGGGCCAATGAGCAGTTCTTC	CSARDRMGRANEQFF
TRBV7-2	TRBD2	NA	TRBJ2-5	TGTGCCAGCAGCCTGTTGGGGGCCGGGACTAGTAGAACGCTCCAAGAGACCCAGTACTTC	CASSLLGAGTSRTLQETQYF
TRBV2	TRBD2	NA	TRBJ2-7	TGTGCCAGCGTGGGACTAGACGATTACGAGCAGTACTTC	CASVGLDDYEQYF
TRBV29-1	NA	few	TRBJ1-1	TGCAGCGTTGATCGCGCAGGGCAGAACACTGAAGCTTTCTTT	CSVDRAGQNTEAFF
TRBV11-2	NA	NA	TRBJ2-7	TGTGCCAGCAGCTTAGAGGCCAGGGGAAGCTACGAGCAGTACTTC	CASSLEARGSYEQYF
TRBV28	NA	NA	TRBJ1-2	TGTGCCAGCAGTCCGCATGGGGGGGGCTACACCTTC	CASSPHGGGYTF
TRBV2	TRBD2	NA	TRBJ2-1	TGTGCCAGCAGTGAACTAGCGGGAGGCCTGGTTGATGAGCAGTTCTTC	CASSELAGGLVDEQFF
TRBV24-1	NA	NA	TRBJ2-7	TGTGCCGTTCAAGCGGAGACGGGGTCATCCGAGCAGTACTTC	CAVQAETGSSEQYF
TRBV7-7	NA	NA	TRBJ2-1	TGTGCTAGCAGCCCTGGACCCTCCCGCGCCAATGAGCAGTTCTTC	CASSPGPSRANEQFF
TRBV10-3	NA	NA	TRBJ1-1	TGTGCCATCATAGAGGGTTACGCTGAAGCTTTCTTT	CAIIEGYAEAFF
TRBV12-3/TRBV12-4	NA	few	TRBJ2-1	TGTGCCAGCCGGAGAACCTACAATGAGCAGTTCTTC	CASRRTYNEQFF
TRBV7-2	NA	NA	TRBJ2-3	TGTGCCAGCAGCCAGCTTACGTTTCAGTATTTT	CASSQLTFQYF
TRBV3-1	NA	few	TRBJ1-2	TGTGCCAGCAGCCCCCAAGGGGAATATGGCTACACCTTC	CASSPQGEYGYTF
TRBV19	NA	few	TRBJ2-6	TGTGCCAGTAGTATAGATCCGACGGATTCTGGGGCCAACGTCCTGACTTTC	CASSIDPTDSGANVLTF
TRBV6-1	TRBD2	few	TRBJ2-1	TGTGCCAGCAGGAAGCGGGAGAGCACCTACAATGAGCAGTTCTTC	CASRKRESTYNEQFF
TRBV18	NA	NA	TRBJ2-5	TGTGCCAGCTCACCACAGGATTTGCAAGAGACCCAGTACTTC	CASSPQDLQETQYF
TRBV4-1	TRBD2	NA	TRBJ2-7	TGCGCCAGCAGCCAAGAGCCTAGCGGGCCGTACGAGCAGTACTTC	CASSQEPSGPYEQYF
TRBV27	TRBD2	NA	TRBJ2-7	TGTGCCAGCAGTCACCTCGTCGGACTAGCGGGACTCTACGAGCAGTACTTC	CASSHLVGLAGLYEQYF
TRBV7-2	NA	NA	TRBJ1-1	TGTGCCAGCAGCCAGCGACGGCAGTTGAACACTGAAACTTTCTTT	CASSQRRQLNTETFF
TRBV2	NA	NA	TRBJ2-6	TGTGCCAGCATTATCGGTAACTCTGGGGCCAACGTCCTGACTTTC	CASIIGNSGANVLTF
TRBV20-1	NA	NA	TRBJ1-1	TGCAGTGCTCTGGCCCCGGGTTATGAAGCTTTCTTT	CSALAPGYEAFF
TRBV7-3	TRBD2	NA	TRBJ2-3	TGTGCCAGCAGCTTACGAAGTGGTAGCGGGAGCCAAGATACGCAGTATTTT	CASSLRSGSGSQDTQYF
TRBV7-3	TRBD2	few	TRBJ2-1	TGTGCCAGCAGCTTAGACGGGAGGGAGAACAATGAGCAGTTCTTC	CASSLDGRENNEQFF
TRBV25-1	TRBD2	NA	TRBJ2-7	TGTGCCAGCAGTGATTGGACTAGCGGGACATACGAGCAGTACTTC	CASSDWTSGTYEQYF
TRBV20-1	TRBD2	few	TRBJ2-3	TGCAGTGCTAGCGGGGGACTAGCGGGAACAGATACGCAGTATTTT	CSASGGLAGTDTQYF
TRBV6-6	TRBD1	NA	TRBJ1-5	TGTGCCAGCAGACAAACCAGGGGGGGTCAGCCCCAGCATTTT	CASRQTRGGQPQHF
TRBV27	TRBD1	NA	TRBJ2-7	TGTGCCAGCAGTTTCCCCCCTGGACAGGGAAATTCCTACGAGCAGTACTTC	CASSFPPGQGNSYEQYF
TRBV11-2	NA	few	TRBJ2-1	TGTGCCAGCGCCCCCGGGACTTTGTTAGACAATGAGCAGTTCTTC	CASAPGTLLDNEQFF
TRBV15	NA	NA	TRBJ2-7	TGTGCCACCAGCGATGGGCAGGGGCGCGACGAGCAGTACTTC	CATSDGQGRDEQYF
TRBV12-3/TRBV12-4	TRBD1	NA	TRBJ1-1	TGTGCCAGCAGACAGGGGGCGACGACTGAAGCTTTCTTT	CASRQGATTEAFF
TRBV5-1	NA	NA	TRBJ2-1	TGCGCCAGCCGGGACATCTCCTACAATGAGCAGTTCTTC	CASRDISYNEQFF
TRBV9	NA	NA	TRBJ2-3	TGTGCCAGCAGCGTAGACTCCGGCGGAGCGGCTACAGATACGCAGTATTTT	CASSVDSGGAATDTQYF
TRBV27	NA	many	TRBJ2-6	TGTGCCAGCAGTACCGGGGCCAACGTCCTGACTTTC	CASSTGANVLTF
TRBV29-1	TRBD2	NA	TRBJ2-1	TGCAGCGTTGGGTTCGGGACTAGCGGTCTAAATGAGCAGTTCTTC	CSVGFGTSGLNEQFF
TRBV6-6	NA	NA	TRBJ1-5	TGTGCCACCAGAAAGAACAGGGAGGATCAGCCCCAGCATTTT	CATRKNREDQPQHF
TRBV27	NA	few	TRBJ2-7	TGTGCCAGCATTAAAGTTTCGGGCGAGCAGTACTTC	CASIKVSGEQYF
TRBV7-2	NA	few	TRBJ2-3	TGTGCCAGCAGCTTAAGGCCTAACACAGATACGCAGTATTTT	CASSLRPNTDTQYF
TRBV6-5	TRBD1	few	TRBJ2-3	TGTGCCAGCAGGCCAACGCCCAGGGGGTGGGCAGATACGCAGTATTTT	CASRPTPRGWADTQYF
TRBV20-1	NA	NA	TRBJ2-5	TGCAGTGCTGGGACCGGCCCTCAAGAGACCCAGTACTTC	CSAGTGPQETQYF
TRBV7-9	NA	few	TRBJ1-1	TGTGCCAGCAGCCCGTACCTTTCCGGGAACACTGAAGCTTTCTTT	CASSPYLSGNTEAFF
TRBV29-1	TRBD1	NA	TRBJ2-5	TGCAGCGTTGGGACAGGAAAAGAGACCCAGTACTTC	CSVGTGKETQYF
TRBV4-3	TRBD2	many	TRBJ2-1	TGCGCCAGCAGCCAAGAGGGAGCGGGAGGGTACAATGAGCAGTTCTTC	CASSQEGAGGYNEQFF
TRBV20-1	TRBD1	NA	TRBJ2-7	TGCAGTGCTCCGACAGGGGGTGGATACGAGCAGTACTTC	CSAPTGGGYEQYF
TRBV2	NA	once	TRBJ2-7	TGTGCCAGCAATGGCGGGGAGCAGTACTTC	CASNGGEQYF